This T cell receptor beta chain was sequenced for a study of cytomegalovirus exposure and HLA in healthy donors. Study information: HLA-typed donors were the source of roughly 80 million unique TCRs held in an early data release.

Remarks on this clone: Its antigen is undetermined.

Donors were nominally healthy when sampled, though unrecorded immune exposures were likely. Primers included in the PCR were 60 Vbeta and 13 Jbeta primers. As processed by the authors: Roughly 11 million of the 60 million to 90 million unique TCR beta chains counted in a later analysis were shared. Using immunoSEQ multiplex PCR, the repertoire was profiled, and TCRdb retains in-frame clones only, with some absent. D and trimming were read from the DNA, whereas the V and J calls and clone size are those reported in that table. This sample carries 170,000 or so clones, 78% of them seen once, and the ten largest clones take less than 15%. Findings of the study overall: The classifier, whose performance was assessed in both the original and validation cohorts, reportedly diagnosed cytomegalovirus status with high specificity and sensitivity.

CDR3 size: 15 residues. V was shortened by 1 base and J by 10 bases, with 14 bases between the two germline ends. Germline assignment: CDR1 MGHRA and CDR2 YSYEKL. The sequencing sample was made of PBMCs. The sequence came from a woman between 50 and 59 years old in good health and CMV-seropositive. The rearrangement uses TRBV4-1 and TRBJ1-6, with D possibly TRBD1 on 6 matching bases. The CDR3 here is CASSQVRGAGSPLHF. The CDR3 nucleotides read TGCGCCAGCAGCCAAGTGCGGGGGGCCGGGTCACCCCTCCACTTT.